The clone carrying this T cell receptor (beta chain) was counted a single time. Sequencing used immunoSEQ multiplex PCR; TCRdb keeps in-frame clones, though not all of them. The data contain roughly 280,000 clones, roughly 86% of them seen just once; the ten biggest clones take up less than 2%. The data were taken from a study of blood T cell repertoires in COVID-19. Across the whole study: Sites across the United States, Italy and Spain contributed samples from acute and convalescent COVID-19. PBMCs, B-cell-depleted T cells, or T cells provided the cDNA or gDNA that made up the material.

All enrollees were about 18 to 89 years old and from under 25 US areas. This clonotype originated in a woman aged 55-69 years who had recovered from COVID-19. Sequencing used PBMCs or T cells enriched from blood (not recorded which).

CDR3 region: CASSLEQNIYTEAFF. As DNA, the CDR3 is TGCGCCAGCTCTCTCGAACAGAACATTTACACTGAAGCTTTCTTT. This chain uses TRBV5-1 with TRBJ1-1; D is unclear. CDR1 SGHRS and CDR2 YFSETQ come from the germline V gene. Trimming left V 7 bases short and J 3 bases short, with 19 bases between. The CDR3 is 15 amino acids.